The present T cell receptor (beta chain) was sequenced within a study of monozygotic twins with inflammatory bowel disease. Germline lookup yields CDR1 SGHTA and CDR2 FQGNSA. The CDR3 covers 14 residues. After re-calling the 5' RACE reads, TCRdb lists one entry per CDR3 protein, DNA absent. This sample's table reports about 330,000 distinct CDR3 sequences. The chain joins TRBV7-2 to TRBJ2-1; TCRdb designates TRBD1, a call that cannot be tested without DNA. This receptor was obtained from a human donor with ulcerative colitis or Crohn's disease, or a healthy co-twin of an affected twin (not recorded which). The sequencing sample was made of blood. The CDR3 loop is CASSTDWPGSEQFF. The whole variable domain, filled in from reference TRBV7-2 and TRBJ2-1, reads GAGVSQSPSNKVTEKGKDVELRCDPISGHTALYWYRQSLGQGLEFLIYFQGNSAPDKSGLPSDRFSAERTGGSVSTLTIQRTQQEDSAVYLCASSTDWPGSEQFFGPGTRLTVL.